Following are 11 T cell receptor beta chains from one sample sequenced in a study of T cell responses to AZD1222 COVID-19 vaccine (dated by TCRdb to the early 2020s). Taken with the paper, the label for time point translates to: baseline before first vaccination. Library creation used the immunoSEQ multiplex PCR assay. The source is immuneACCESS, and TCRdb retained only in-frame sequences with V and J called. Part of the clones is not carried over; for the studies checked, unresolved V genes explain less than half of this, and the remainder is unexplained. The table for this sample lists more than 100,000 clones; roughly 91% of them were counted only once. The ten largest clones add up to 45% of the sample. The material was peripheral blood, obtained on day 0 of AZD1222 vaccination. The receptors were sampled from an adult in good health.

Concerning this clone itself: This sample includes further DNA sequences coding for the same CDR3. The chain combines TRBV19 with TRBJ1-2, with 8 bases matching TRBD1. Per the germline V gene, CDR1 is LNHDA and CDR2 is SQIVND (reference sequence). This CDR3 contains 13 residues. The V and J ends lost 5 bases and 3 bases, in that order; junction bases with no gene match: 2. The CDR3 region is CASSLTGDYGYTF. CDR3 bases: TGTGCCAGTAGTCTGACAGGGGACTATGGCTACACCTTC. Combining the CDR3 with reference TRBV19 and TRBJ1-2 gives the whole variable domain DGGITQSPKYLFRKEGQNVTLSCEQNLNHDAMYWYRQDPGQGLRLIYYSQIVNDFQKGDIAEGYSVSREKKESFPLTVTSAQKNPTAFYLCASSLTGDYGYTFGSGTRLTVV.

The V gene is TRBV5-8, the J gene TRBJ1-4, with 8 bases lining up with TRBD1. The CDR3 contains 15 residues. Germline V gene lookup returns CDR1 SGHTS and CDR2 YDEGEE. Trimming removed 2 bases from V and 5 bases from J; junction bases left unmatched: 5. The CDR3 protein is CASSFIGTGNEKLFF. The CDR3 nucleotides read TGTGCCAGCAGCTTTATCGGGACAGGCAATGAAAAACTGTTTTTT. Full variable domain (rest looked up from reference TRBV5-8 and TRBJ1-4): EAGVTQSPTHLIKTRGQQATLRCSPISGHTSVYWYQQALGLGLQFLLWYDEGEERNRGNFPPRFSGRQFPNYSSELNVNALELEDSALYLCASSFIGTGNEKLFFGSGTQLSVL.

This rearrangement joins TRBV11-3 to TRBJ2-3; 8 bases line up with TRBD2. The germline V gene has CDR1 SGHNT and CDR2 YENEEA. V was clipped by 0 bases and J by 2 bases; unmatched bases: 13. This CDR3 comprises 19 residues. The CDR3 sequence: CASSLDPNAAGGPTDTQYF. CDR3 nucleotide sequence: TGTGCCAGCAGCTTAGATCCTAACGCGGCGGGAGGACCCACAGATACGCAGTATTTT. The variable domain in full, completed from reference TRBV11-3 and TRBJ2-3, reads EAGVVQSPRYKIIEKKQPVAFWCNPISGHNTLYWYLQNLGQGPELLIRYENEEAVDDSQLPKDRFSAERLKGVDSTLKIQPAELGDSAVYLCASSLDPNAAGGPTDTQYFGPGTRLTVL.

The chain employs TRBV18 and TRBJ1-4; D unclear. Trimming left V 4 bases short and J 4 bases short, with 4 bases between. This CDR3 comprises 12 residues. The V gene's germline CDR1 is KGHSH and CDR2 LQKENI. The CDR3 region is CASSLVNEKLFF. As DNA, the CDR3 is TGTGCCAGCTCACTGGTTAATGAAAAACTGTTTTTT.

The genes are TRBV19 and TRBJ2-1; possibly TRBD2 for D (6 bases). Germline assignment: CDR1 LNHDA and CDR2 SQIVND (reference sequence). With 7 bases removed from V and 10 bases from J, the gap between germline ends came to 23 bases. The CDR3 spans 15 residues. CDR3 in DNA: TGTGCCAGTATGGGGGGACCCCTCTCGATGCACGAGCAGTTCTTC. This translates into CASMGGPLSMHEQFF.

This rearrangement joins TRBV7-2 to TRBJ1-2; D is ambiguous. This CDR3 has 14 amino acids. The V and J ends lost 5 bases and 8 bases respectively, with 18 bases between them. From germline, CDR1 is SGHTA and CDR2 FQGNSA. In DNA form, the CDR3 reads TGTGCCAGCAGCCCTCCCCGGGCGGTGCGGGGCTACACCTTC. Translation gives CASSPPRAVRGYTF.

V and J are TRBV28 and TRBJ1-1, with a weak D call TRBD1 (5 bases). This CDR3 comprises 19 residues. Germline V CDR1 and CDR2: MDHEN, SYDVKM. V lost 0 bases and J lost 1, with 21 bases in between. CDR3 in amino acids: CASSLWGIKVGQGNTEAFF. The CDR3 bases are TGTGCCAGCAGTTTATGGGGTATCAAAGTGGGGCAGGGGAACACTGAAGCTTTCTTT.

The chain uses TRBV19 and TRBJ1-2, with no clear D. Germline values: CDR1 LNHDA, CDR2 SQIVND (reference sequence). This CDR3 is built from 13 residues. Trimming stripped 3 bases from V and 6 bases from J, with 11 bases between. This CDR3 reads CASSMRREDGYTF. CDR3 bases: TGTGCCAGTAGTATGAGGAGAGAAGATGGCTACACCTTC.

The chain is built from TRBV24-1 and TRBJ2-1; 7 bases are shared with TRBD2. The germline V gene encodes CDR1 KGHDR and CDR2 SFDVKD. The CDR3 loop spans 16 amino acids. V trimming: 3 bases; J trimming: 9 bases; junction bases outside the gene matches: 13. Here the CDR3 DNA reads TGTGCCACCAGTGATCACGGACTAGGATTACGTAGTGAGCAGTTCTTC. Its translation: CATSDHGLGLRSEQFF.

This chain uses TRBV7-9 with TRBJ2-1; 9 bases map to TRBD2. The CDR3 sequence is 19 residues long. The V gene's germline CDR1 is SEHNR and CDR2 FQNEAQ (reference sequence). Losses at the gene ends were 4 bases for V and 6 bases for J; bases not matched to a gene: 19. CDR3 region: CASSSFPRSVAGEGNEQFF. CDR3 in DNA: TGTGCCAGCAGCTCATTCCCACGGTCGGTAGCGGGAGAAGGCAATGAGCAGTTCTTC.

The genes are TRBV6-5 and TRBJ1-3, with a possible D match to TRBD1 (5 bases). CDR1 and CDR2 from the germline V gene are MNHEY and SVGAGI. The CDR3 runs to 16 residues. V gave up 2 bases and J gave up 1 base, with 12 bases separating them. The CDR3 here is CASSYVPQGSGNTIYF. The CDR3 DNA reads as TGTGCCAGCAGTTACGTACCCCAGGGTTCTGGAAACACCATATATTTT.